These 18 T cell receptor beta chains were sequenced from one sample in a study of neurological immune-mediated disorders. In TCRdb, the 5' RACE reads were re-called with MiXCR into one record per CDR3 protein. The table has around 66,000 distinct CDR3 sequences, around 5.2% seen once. The source material was PBMCs. Receptors originate from a woman in her 30s with multiple sclerosis.

This clonotype was detected only a few times. This may be a read error, as it is one base from a much larger clone. This rearrangement joins TRBV11-2 to TRBJ2-5; tentatively, D is TRBD1 or TRBD2 (5 bases each). The V gene's germline CDR1 is SGHAT and CDR2 FQNNGV. The CDR3 spans 13 residues. The V end was cut by 5 bases, the J end by 6 bases, with 13 bases between. The CDR3: CASSLGTRQTQYF. CDR3 DNA sequence: TGTGCCAGCAGCCTCGGGACCCGGCAGACCCAGTACTTC.

A remark on this clonotype: Germline and junction disagree at one end, which may indicate a read error. V usage is TRBV5-8 and J usage is TRBJ1-5, with no clear D. The CDR3 has 14 amino acids. Per germline, CDR1 SGHTS and CDR2 YDEGEE. The CDR3 DNA follows: TGTGCCAGCAGCTTGGGCAGTCATGGTCAGCCCCAGAATTTT. Protein sequence: CASSLGSHGQPQNF.

This clonotype was detected many times. The genes are TRBV7-9 and TRBJ2-5; D ambiguous. V gave up 2 bases and J gave up 6 bases, with 10 bases separating them. Germline CDR1 SEHNR, CDR2 FQNEAQ (reference sequence). This CDR3 has 13 residues. CDR3 protein: CASSLSSRQTQYF. CDR3 DNA sequence: TGTGCCAGCAGCTTAAGCTCTAGACAGACCCAGTACTTC.

This clonotype has at least ten counts. V usage is TRBV6-6 and J usage is TRBJ1-5; no clear D. CDR1 MNHNY and CDR2 SVGAGI come from the germline V gene (reference sequence). The CDR3 loop spans 15 amino acids. The V and J ends lost 0 bases and 7 bases respectively, with 13 bases between them. The CDR3 region is CASSYSDLSGQPQHF. CDR3 bases: TGTGCCAGCAGTTACTCTGACCTGTCCGGACAGCCCCAGCATTTT.

This clonotype was found many times. The chain employs TRBV29-1 and TRBJ1-2; D is perhaps TRBD1 (6 bases). CDR1 is SQVTM, CDR2 ANQGSEA, per germline. Trimming shortened V by 1 base and J by 5 bases, and 11 bases separated the two germline ends. The CDR3 is 13 residues long. The CDR3 DNA reads as TGCAGCGTTGAAGTTCAGGGGCTTTATGGCTACACCTTC. Translation gives CSVEVQGLYGYTF.

This clonotype occurred many times. V is TRBV11-3 and J is TRBJ2-2; D may match TRBD1 or TRBD2 (6 bases each). CDR1 SGHNT and CDR2 YENEEA come from the germline V gene. Trimming pared 2 bases from V and 0 bases from J, leaving 10 bases between. The CDR3 has 16 residues. The CDR3 spells CASSLRGASNTGELFF. The CDR3 DNA reads as TGTGCCAGCAGCTTAAGGGGGGCCTCGAACACCGGGGAGCTGTTTTTT.

This clonotype was found many times. The chain couples TRBV20-1 to TRBJ2-1; 7 positions agree with TRBD2. Germline V CDR1 and CDR2: DFQATT, SNEGSKA (reference sequence). The CDR3 is 16 residues long. Unmatched junction bases numbered 11, after V lost 6 bases and J lost 0 bases. CDR3 residues: CSAEGSGVSSYNEQFF. CDR3 nucleotides: TGCAGTGCCGAGGGAAGCGGGGTTAGCTCCTACAATGAGCAGTTCTTC.

This clonotype came up a few times. The CDR3 DNA reads TGTGCCAGCAGCTCACGGACGGGGACCTACGAGCAGTACTTC. Its translation: CASSSRTGTYEQYF. This chain joins TRBV7-2 and TRBJ2-7; possible D gene TRBD2, 5 bases. V was trimmed by 4 bases and J by 2 bases, leaving 12 bases between them. The germline CDR1 and CDR2 sequences are SGHTA and FQGNSA. The CDR3 has 14 amino acids.

This clonotype has at least ten counts. The chain couples TRBV5-1 to TRBJ2-3; D is unresolved. Deletions cut 5 bases from V and 0 bases from J, with 10 bases between. The CDR3 sequence is 14 residues long. Germline V CDR1 and CDR2: SGHRS, YFSETQ. The CDR3 nucleotides read TGCGCCAGCAGATCGGCGGCTAGCACAGATACGCAGTATTTT. Protein: CASRSAASTDTQYF. The full variable domain, its missing parts supplied by reference TRBV5-1 and TRBJ2-3, is KAGVTQTPRYLIKTRGQQVTLSCSPISGHRSVSWYQQTPGQGLQFLFEYFSETQRNKGNFPGRFSGRQFSNSRSEMNVSTLELGDSALYLCASRSAASTDTQYFGPGTRLTVL.

This clonotype was counted ten times or more. The chain employs TRBV9 and TRBJ2-7, with TRBD2 matching 9 bases. The CDR3 loop spans 14 amino acids. CDR1 is SGDLS, CDR2 YYNGEE, per germline. V lost 4 bases to trimming and J lost 6 bases; unmatched junction nucleotides: 8. DNA of the CDR3: TGTGCCAGCAGCCGCGGGGGGGGGAGCGGCGAGCAGTACTTC. Its protein product is CASSRGGGSGEQYF.

In its sample, this clonotype was seen many times. V is TRBV15 and J is TRBJ2-4, with D possibly TRBD2 on 6 matching bases. Deletions cut 2 bases from V and 4 bases from J, with 15 bases between. This CDR3 has 16 residues. Germline V gene lookup returns CDR1 LNHNV and CDR2 YYDKDF (reference sequence). Here the CDR3 DNA reads TGTGCCACCAGCAGATTCTTGGAGGGTCTTAAAAACATTCAGTACTTC. It encodes CATSRFLEGLKNIQYF. The whole variable domain, filled in from reference TRBV15 and TRBJ2-4, reads DAMVIQNPRYQVTQFGKPVTLSCSQTLNHNVMYWYQQKSSQAPKLLFHYYDKDFNNEADTPDNFQSRRPNTSFCFLDIRSPGLGDTAMYLCATSRFLEGLKNIQYFGAGTRLSVL.

Many counts were recorded for this clonotype. At one end, the junction sequence differs from germline, possibly due to a read error. The gene calls are TRBV20-1 and TRBJ1-5; the D gene is possibly TRBD1 (5 bases). This CDR3 contains 13 residues. Germline values: CDR1 DFQATT, CDR2 SNEGSKA (reference sequence). The CDR3 loop reads CSASQTADQPQNF. In nucleotides, the CDR3 is TGCAGTGCCAGCCAGACAGCAGATCAGCCCCAGAATTTT.

This chain connects TRBV3-1 to TRBJ1-3; unclear D gene. CDR3 length: 14 residues. Germline CDR1 is LGHDT and CDR2 is YNNKEL (reference sequence). The V gene lost 0 bases and the J gene lost 8 bases, with 11 bases spanning the gap. This CDR3 is CASSQDPRDHTIYF. CDR3 bases: TGTGCCAGCAGCCAAGATCCCCGTGACCACACCATATATTTT. Drawing the rest from reference TRBV3-1 and TRBJ1-3, the complete variable domain is DTAVSQTPKYLVTQMGNDKSIKCEQNLGHDTMYWYKQDSKKFLKIMFSYNNKELIINETVPNRFSPKSPDKAHLNLHINSLELGDSAVYFCASSQDPRDHTIYFGEGSWLTVV.

This clonotype was found many times. The chain couples TRBV20-1 to TRBJ1-1; TRBD1 matches 7 bases. Germline CDR1 is DFQATT and CDR2 is SNEGSKA (reference sequence). The trim removed 6 bases at V and 8 bases at J, leaving 6 bases unmatched. The CDR3 runs to 11 residues. In DNA, the CDR3 is TGCAGTGCCCTCGGGACAGCAGAAGCTTTCTTT. It translates to CSALGTAEAFF.

The V gene is TRBV20-1, the J gene TRBJ2-1, with D possibly being TRBD2 (5 bases). Per the germline V gene, CDR1 is DFQATT and CDR2 is SNEGSKA (reference sequence). The length of the CDR3 is 13 residues. The ends were cut back, 7 bases at V and 3 bases at J, with 13 bases in the middle. The CDR3 here is CSGTSQGYNEQFF. For the CDR3, the DNA is TGCAGTGGGACTTCTCAAGGCTACAATGAGCAGTTCTTC.

The table lists this clonotype with a few counts. The rearrangement joins TRBV7-8 to TRBJ2-1; D is uncertain. This CDR3 has 17 amino acids. Germline-derived CDR1 and CDR2 are SGHVS and FQNEAQ. Trimming pared 5 bases from V and 0 bases from J, leaving 17 bases between. The CDR3 region is CASSREPALSSYNEQFF. The CDR3 DNA sequence: TGTGCCAGCAGCCGCGAACCGGCACTCAGCTCCTACAATGAGCAGTTCTTC.

There are many counts of this clonotype. The chain recombines TRBV29-1 with TRBJ1-3; D unclear. There are 13 residues in the CDR3. V lost 6 bases, J lost 4 bases, and 13 bases lay in between. Germline V gene data show CDR1 as SQVTM and CDR2 as ANQGSEA. CDR3 bases: TGCAGCGTGGCGGGCCAACTGGGAAACACCATATATTTT. Residues: CSVAGQLGNTIYF.

There are many counts of this clonotype. This rearrangement joins TRBV7-9 to TRBJ1-1; the D is unclear. The CDR3 is 14 amino acids. V dropped 1 base and J dropped 4 bases, with 10 bases sitting between them. Looked up from germline, CDR1 is SEHNR and CDR2 is FQNEAQ (reference sequence). The CDR3 sequence: CASSLVARTTEAFF. In DNA form, the CDR3 reads TGTGCCAGCAGCTTAGTAGCCAGAACCACTGAAGCTTTCTTT. Based on the CDR3 plus reference TRBV7-9 and TRBJ1-1, the full variable domain is DTGVSQNPRHKITKRGQNVTFRCDPISEHNRLYWYRQTLGQGPEFLTYFQNEAQLEKSRLLSDRFSAERPKGSFSTLEIQRTEQGDSAMYLCASSLVARTTEAFFGQGTRLTVV.